One and the same sample provided the 9 T cell receptor beta chains below, sequenced in a study of blood T cell repertoires in COVID-19. Data came from immunoSEQ multiplex PCR; TCRdb stores just in-frame clones and leaves some out. The sample holds roughly 190,000 clones, around 80% seen once. Sequencing was carried out using peripheral blood. These receptors were collected from a woman aged 70-85 years with COVID-19, enrolled during active disease.

This clone appeared a few times. The V gene is TRBV13, the J gene TRBJ2-5; 7 nucleotides line up with TRBD2. The CDR3 consists of 16 residues. Germline-derived CDR1 and CDR2 are PRHDT and FYEKMQ (reference sequence). The junction had 9 bases not matched to a gene; V was cut back by 0 bases and J by 5 bases. CDR3 sequence (DNA): TGTGCCAGCAGCTTAGGAGGAGGAGCGGGATTTGAGACCCAGTACTTC. Translation gives CASSLGGGAGFETQYF.

This CDR3 is CASSVLGALNTEAFF. The CDR3 region has the DNA TGTGCCAGTAGTGTTCTTGGGGCCCTGAACACTGAAGCTTTCTTT. V gene TRBV19 combines with J gene TRBJ1-1, with a weak D call TRBD1 (5 bases). The CDR3 has 15 residues. Germline assignment: CDR1 LNHDA and CDR2 SQIVND (reference sequence). V was clipped by 5 bases and J by 0 bases, with 13 bases between them. Full variable domain (outside the CDR3, taken from reference TRBV19 and TRBJ1-1): DGGITQSPKYLFRKEGQNVTLSCEQNLNHDAMYWYRQDPGQGLRLIYYSQIVNDFQKGDIAEGYSVSREKKESFPLTVTSAQKNPTAFYLCASSVLGALNTEAFFGQGTRLTVV.

The chain joins TRBV5-8 to TRBJ2-1; TRBD2 matches at 8 bases. Germline CDR1 is SGHTS and CDR2 is YDEGEE. This CDR3 is built from 14 residues. The V and J ends lost 4 bases and 6 bases, in that order; junction bases with no gene match: 6. The CDR3 nucleotides read TGTGCCAGCAGCCACACCGGACTAGCCAATGAGCAGTTCTTC. Its protein is CASSHTGLANEQFF.

Only one count was recorded for this clone. The chain links TRBV27 to TRBJ1-2; 10 nucleotides align to TRBD1. CDR3 size: 16 residues. Trimming took 6 bases from V and 5 from J; bases not matched to a gene: 12. Germline lookup yields CDR1 MNHEY and CDR2 SMNVEV (reference sequence). In nucleotides, the CDR3 is TGTGCCAGCAGCAGAGACAGACAGGGGGCAAGGTATGGCTACACCTTC. It translates to CASSRDRQGARYGYTF.

This clone occurred once. The genes are TRBV3-1 (or the pseudogene TRBV3-2) and TRBJ2-7; tentative D call: TRBD2 (6 bases). Trimming took 1 base from V and 2 from J, leaving 9 bases between them. Looked up from germline, CDR1 is LGHDT and CDR2 is YNNKEL (reference sequence). The CDR3 length is 14 residues. CDR3 DNA sequence: TGTGCCAGCAGCCAAGTGGCGGGGACCTACGAGCAGTACTTC. It yields the protein CASSQVAGTYEQYF.

The chain employs TRBV5-4 and TRBJ2-1; no clear D gene. The CDR3 totals 12 residues. V was shortened by 0 bases and J by 6 bases, with 4 bases between the two germline ends. Germline V CDR1 and CDR2: SGHNT, YYREEE (reference sequence). CDR3 in DNA: TGTGCCAGCAGCTTGGGGGCCAATGAGCAGTTCTTC. Translation gives CASSLGANEQFF. The entire variable domain, with the rest obtained from reference TRBV5-4 and TRBJ2-1, is as follows: ETGVTQSPTHLIKTRGQQVTLRCSSQSGHNTVSWYQQALGQGPQFIFQYYREEENGRGNFPPRFSGLQFPNYSSELNVNALELDDSALYLCASSLGANEQFFGPGTRLTVL.

This CDR3 is CASSDSNSPLHF. DNA for the CDR3: TGTGCCAGCTCGGACAGTAATTCACCCCTCCACTTT. The gene calls are TRBV28 and TRBJ1-6; TRBD1 is a possible D gene (6 bases). The CDR3 is made up of 12 amino acids. Deletions cut 8 bases from V and 6 bases from J, with 8 bases between. In germline, CDR1 is MDHEN, CDR2 SYDVKM.

The rearrangement uses TRBV5-5 and TRBJ1-1, with 7 bases matching TRBD1. Trimming removed 4 bases from V and 7 bases from J; junction bases left unmatched: 10. The germline CDR1 and CDR2 sequences are SGHKS and YYEKEE (reference sequence). This CDR3 is built from 14 residues. CDR3 DNA sequence: TGTGCCAGCAGCGTTGGCGGGACAGATAATGAAGCTTTCTTT. It yields the protein CASSVGGTDNEAFF.

The chain couples TRBV12-3 or TRBV12-4 to TRBJ2-7; 7 positions match TRBD1. The J segment lost 7 bases and the V segment lost 3 bases, leaving 3 bases of the junction unmatched. CDR3 size: 12 residues. As DNA, the CDR3 is TGTGCCAGCAGTTTGGGACAGAGGGAGCAGTACGTC. Its translation is CASSLGQREQYV.